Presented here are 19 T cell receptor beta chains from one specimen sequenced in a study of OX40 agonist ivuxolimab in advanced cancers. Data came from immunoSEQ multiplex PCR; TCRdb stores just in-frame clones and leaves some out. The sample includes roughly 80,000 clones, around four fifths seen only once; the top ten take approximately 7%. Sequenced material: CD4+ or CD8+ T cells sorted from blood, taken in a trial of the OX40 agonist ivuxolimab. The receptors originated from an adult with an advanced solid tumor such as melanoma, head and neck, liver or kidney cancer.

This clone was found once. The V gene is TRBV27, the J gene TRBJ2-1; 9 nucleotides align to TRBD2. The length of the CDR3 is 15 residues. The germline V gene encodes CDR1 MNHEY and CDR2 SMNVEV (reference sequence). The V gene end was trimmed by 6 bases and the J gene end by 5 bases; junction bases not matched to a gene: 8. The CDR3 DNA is TGTGCCAGCAGCGCCAAGCGGGAGGTTAACAATGAGCAGTTCTTC. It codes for CASSAKREVNNEQFF.

The CDR3, as DNA: TGTGCCAGCAGCGCCCCCAGTAGCGAAGGGGACACCGGGGAGCTGTTTTTT. Residues: CASSAPSSEGDTGELFF. V and J are TRBV9 and TRBJ2-2; D is perhaps TRBD1 or TRBD2 (5 bases each). The CDR3 runs 17 residues. CDR1 is SGDLS and CDR2 is YYNGEE in the germline V gene. V was clipped by 3 bases and J by 3 bases, with 18 bases between them.

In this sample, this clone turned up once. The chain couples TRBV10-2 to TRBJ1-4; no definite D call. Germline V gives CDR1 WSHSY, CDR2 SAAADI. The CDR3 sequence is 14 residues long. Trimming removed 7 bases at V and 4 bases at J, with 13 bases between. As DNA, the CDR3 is TGCGCCAGCAAAGGGAGACAAGATAATGAAAAACTGTTTTTT. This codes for CASKGRQDNEKLFF.

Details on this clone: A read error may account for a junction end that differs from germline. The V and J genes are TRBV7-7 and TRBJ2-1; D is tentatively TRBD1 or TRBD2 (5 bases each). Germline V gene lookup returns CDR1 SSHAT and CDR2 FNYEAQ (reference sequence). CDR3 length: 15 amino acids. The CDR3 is CASSLGTGRANEQFF. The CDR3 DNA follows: TGTGCTAGCAGCTTAGGGACGGGCCGAGCTAATGAGCAGTTCTTC.

The CDR3 nucleotides are TGTGCCAGCAGCCTTCTCCGAACCGGTACGCAGTATTTT. This encodes CASSLLRTGTQYF. This sequence joins TRBV11-3 and TRBJ2-3; no firm D call. Germline lookup yields CDR1 SGHNT and CDR2 YENEEA. Trimming removed 5 bases at V and 8 bases at J, with 14 bases between. This CDR3 is 13 amino acids long.

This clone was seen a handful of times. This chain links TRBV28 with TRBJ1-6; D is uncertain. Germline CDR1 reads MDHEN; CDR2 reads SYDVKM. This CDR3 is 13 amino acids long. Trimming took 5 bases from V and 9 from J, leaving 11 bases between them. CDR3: CASSPSGVSPLHF. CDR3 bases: TGTGCCAGCAGTCCAAGCGGCGTTTCACCCCTCCACTTT.

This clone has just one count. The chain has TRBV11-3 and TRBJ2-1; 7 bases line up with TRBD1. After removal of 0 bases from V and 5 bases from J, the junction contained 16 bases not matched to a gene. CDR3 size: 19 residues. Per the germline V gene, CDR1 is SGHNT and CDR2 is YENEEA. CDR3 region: CASSLDGVGIGTANNEQFF. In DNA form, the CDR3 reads TGTGCCAGCAGCTTAGATGGGGTGGGGATAGGGACAGCCAACAATGAGCAGTTCTTC.

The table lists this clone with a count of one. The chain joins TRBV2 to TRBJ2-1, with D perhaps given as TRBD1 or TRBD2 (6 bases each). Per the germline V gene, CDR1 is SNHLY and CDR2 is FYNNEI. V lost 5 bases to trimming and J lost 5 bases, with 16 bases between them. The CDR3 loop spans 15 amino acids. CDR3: CASSTRGQRNNEQFF. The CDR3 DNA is TGTGCCAGCAGTACCCGGGGGCAGCGTAACAATGAGCAGTTCTTC.

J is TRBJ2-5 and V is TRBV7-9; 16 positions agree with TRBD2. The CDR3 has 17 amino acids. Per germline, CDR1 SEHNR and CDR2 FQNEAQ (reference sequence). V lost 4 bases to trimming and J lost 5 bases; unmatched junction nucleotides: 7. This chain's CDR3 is CASSSGTSGGAKETQYF. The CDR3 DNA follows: TGTGCCAGCAGCTCCGGGACTAGCGGGGGGGCCAAGGAGACCCAGTACTTC.

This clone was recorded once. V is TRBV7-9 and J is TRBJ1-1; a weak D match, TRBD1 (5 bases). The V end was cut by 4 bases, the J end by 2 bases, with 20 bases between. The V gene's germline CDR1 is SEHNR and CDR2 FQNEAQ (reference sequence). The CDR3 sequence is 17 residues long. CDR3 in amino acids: CASSSNGGDLANTEAFF. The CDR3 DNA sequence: TGTGCCAGCAGCTCTAATGGCGGGGACCTAGCTAACACTGAAGCTTTCTTT.

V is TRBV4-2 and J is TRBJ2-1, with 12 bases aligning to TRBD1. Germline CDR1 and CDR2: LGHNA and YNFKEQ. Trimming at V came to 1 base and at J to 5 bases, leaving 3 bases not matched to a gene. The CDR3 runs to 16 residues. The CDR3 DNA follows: TGTGCCAGCAGCCAAGGGGGGACAGGGGGCCACAATGAGCAGTTCTTC. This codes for CASSQGGTGGHNEQFF.

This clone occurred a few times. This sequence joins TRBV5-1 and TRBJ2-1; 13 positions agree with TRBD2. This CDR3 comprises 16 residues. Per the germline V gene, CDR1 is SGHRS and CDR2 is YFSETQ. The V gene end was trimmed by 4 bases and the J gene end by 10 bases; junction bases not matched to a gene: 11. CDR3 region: CASSPGGLAGAREQFF. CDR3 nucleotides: TGCGCCAGCAGCCCTGGAGGACTAGCGGGGGCACGGGAGCAGTTCTTC.

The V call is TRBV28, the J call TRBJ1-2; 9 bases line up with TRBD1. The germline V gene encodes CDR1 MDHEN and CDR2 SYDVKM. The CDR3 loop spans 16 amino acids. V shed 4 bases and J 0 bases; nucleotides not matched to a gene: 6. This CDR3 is CASSSPGQGTNYGYTF. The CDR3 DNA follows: TGTGCCAGCAGTTCTCCGGGACAGGGTACTAACTATGGCTACACCTTC.

DNA of the CDR3: TGTGCCAGCAGGCAGGGAAAGATCGAAAGCAATCAGCCCCAGCATTTT. Translating it yields CASRQGKIESNQPQHF. The V gene is TRBV2, the J gene TRBJ1-5, with D possibly matching TRBD1 (5 bases). V was trimmed by 6 bases and J by 1 base, leaving 16 bases between them. The germline V gene encodes CDR1 SNHLY and CDR2 FYNNEI. The CDR3 is 16 amino acids.

The CDR3 coding sequence is TGTGCCAGCAGCCGATACAGGGTAGAGTATGGCTACACCTTC. It is translated as CASSRYRVEYGYTF. The gene calls are TRBV7-2 and TRBJ1-2, with a possible D match to TRBD1 (6 bases). V dropped 5 bases and J dropped 5 bases, with 15 bases sitting between them. The CDR3 consists of 14 residues. Germline CDR1 and CDR2: SGHTA and FQGNSA.

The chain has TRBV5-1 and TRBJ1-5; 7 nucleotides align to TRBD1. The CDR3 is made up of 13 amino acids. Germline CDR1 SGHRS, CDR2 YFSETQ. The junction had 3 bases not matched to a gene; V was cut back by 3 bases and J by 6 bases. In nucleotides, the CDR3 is TGCGCCAGCAGCTACAGGGGAGGTCAGCCCCAGCATTTT. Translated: CASSYRGGQPQHF.

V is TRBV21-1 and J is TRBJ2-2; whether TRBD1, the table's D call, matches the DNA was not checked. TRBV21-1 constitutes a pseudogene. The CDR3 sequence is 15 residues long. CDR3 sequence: CASSARDRDTGELFF. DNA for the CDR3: TGTGCCAGCAGCGCCCGGGACAGGGACACCGGGGAGCTGTTTTTT.

The CDR3 DNA reads TGTGCCATCAGTGAGTCTGCAGGGAGGGGCCAAGAGACCCAGTACTTC. Encoded protein: CAISESAGRGQETQYF. The rearrangement uses TRBV10-3 and TRBJ2-5; 7 bases are shared with TRBD2. CDR1 and CDR2 from the germline V gene are ENHRY and SYGVKD. CDR3 size: 16 residues. The V and J ends lost 0 bases and 1 base, in that order; junction bases with no gene match: 5.

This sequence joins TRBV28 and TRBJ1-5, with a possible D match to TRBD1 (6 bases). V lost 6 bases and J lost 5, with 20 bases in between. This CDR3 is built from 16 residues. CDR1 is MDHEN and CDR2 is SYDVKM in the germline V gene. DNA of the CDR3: TGTGCCAGCAGCGGAGTGGCAGGGGCCCGGGATCAGCCCCAGCATTTT. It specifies CASSGVAGARDQPQHF.